Sequencing of this TCR beta chain was carried out in a study of blood T cell repertoires in COVID-19. In the study overall: Spain, Italy and the United States supplied samples that represented acute and convalescent COVID-19. Sample material is recorded as cDNA or gDNA derived from T cells, B-cell-depleted T cells, or PBMCs.

Only in-frame clones appear in the TCRdb table, and some are missing; sequencing was by immunoSEQ multiplex PCR. The sample consists of 150,000 to 200,000 clones, around four fifths of them appearing once. The CDR3 covers 13 residues. V lost 4 bases and J lost 7; bases outside the gene matches: 6. CDR1 is GTSNPN and CDR2 is SVGIG in the germline V gene (reference sequence). This rearrangement joins TRBV30 to TRBJ1-2; TRBD1 matches 10 bases. The sequenced sample was PBMCs or T cells enriched from blood (not recorded which). The TCR sequence derives from a woman in her sixties who had recovered from COVID-19. Here the CDR3 DNA reads TGTGCCTGGAACCGCGGACAGGGGGGTGGCTACACCTTC. The encoded protein is CAWNRGQGGGYTF. The full variable domain, in which reference TRBV30 and TRBJ1-2 provide the parts outside the CDR3, is SQTIHQWPATLVQPVGSPLSLECTVEGTSNPNLYWYRQAAGRGLQLLFYSVGIGQISSEVPQNLSASRPQDRQFILSSKKLLLSDSGFYLCAWNRGQGGGYTFGSGTRLTVV.